The entry that follows covers one TCR beta chain sequence. The record originates from a study of shared clonotypes between healthy human individuals. V shed 3 bases and J 1 base; nucleotides not matched to a gene: 6. The CDR3 totals 15 residues. The V gene's germline CDR1 is SGHRS and CDR2 YFSETQ. Replicate PCRs for sorted subsets used 200 to 250 ng DNA; this equaled some 30,000 T cell genomes. The assay was immunoSEQ multiplex PCR, and TCRdb's table has in-frame clones only and misses some. The data contain roughly 2,300,000 clones, 80% to 95% of them singletons. The receptor comes from a man aged 18 to 30 in good health. Some clones in this sample may be carry-over from other donors' samples. J is TRBJ2-5 and V is TRBV5-1; the match to TRBD2 covers 7 bases. Source material: naive CD4+ T cells from PBMCs. Documented subset: CD45RA+ positively selected. The chain's CDR3 is CASSSLRGVQETQYF. CDR3 nucleotides: TGCGCCAGCAGCTCCCTTCGGGGGGTCCAAGAGACCCAGTACTTC. Full variable domain (missing parts from reference TRBV5-1 and TRBJ2-5): KAGVTQTPRYLIKTRGQQVTLSCSPISGHRSVSWYQQTPGQGLQFLFEYFSETQRNKGNFPGRFSGRQFSNSRSEMNVSTLELGDSALYLCASSSLRGVQETQYFGPGTRLLVL.